This TCR beta chain was identified in a study of blood T cell repertoires in COVID-19 (TCRdb year 2020). Study-level background: The collaborator samples originated in the United States, Italy and Spain and spanned the acute and convalescent phases of COVID-19. Where available, HLA class I and class II types were obtained from metadata supplied by the sample provider rather than from assay-based typing. The samples were drawn from two sources: the first 160 participants of the ongoing ImmuneRACE study, and 950 to 1,500 subjects contributed by 6 global collaborators. The repertoires were released in a freely available public database meant as a resource for research on the immune response to SARS-CoV-2. The prospective study material was composed of cDNA or gDNA derived from T cells, B-cell-depleted T cells, or PBMCs. Subjects who had been exposed to COVID-19, were actively infected with it, or had recovered from it provided the deeply sampled blood TCRbeta repertoires that made up the dataset. Nearly every sample came with metadata listing a de-identified subject ID, COVID-19 status, age in years and sex. The research as a whole found: The quantity of clinical and demographic metadata differed by source and by participant and was supplied without curation.

TCRbeta CDR3 regions were amplified from genomic DNA by means of the immunoSEQ Assay, a bias-controlled multiplex PCR. Under the source paper's analysis protocol: The number of nucleated cells in each sample was estimated from the amplification of reference gene primers within the assay. Sequence reads were collapsed and filtered to measure the absolute abundance of every unique TCRbeta CDR3 rearrangement. For each sample, productive Simpson clonality was calculated as the square root of Simpson's diversity index over productive rearrangements. TCRdb re-hosts the immuneACCESS table, in-frame sequences only. Its copies lack some clones; in the studies checked, an unresolved V gene accounts for under half of them, and the cause for the rest is not known. D and trimming were read from the DNA, whereas the V and J calls and clone size are those reported in that table. In all, the sample holds under 20,000 clones, and about nine tenths of those were seen once. Less than 20% of the sample lies in the top ten.

Each collaborating institution followed its own protocols to collect whole blood in K2EDTA tubes. Collaborator samples were shipped for TCRbeta analysis as frozen whole blood, isolated PBMCs, or DNA extracted from either sample type. Including the terminal cysteine and phenylalanine, the CDR3 comprises 15 residues. Solely the CDR3 DNA is kept, with 45 bases framed from the first base. In the germline V gene, CDR1 corresponds to SGHTA and CDR2 to FQGNSA. At the junction V is shortened by 0 bases and J by 3 bases, with 9 bases in between. Regarding this clone: Its antigen has not been determined. No per-base quality is available; no much larger clone lies one base away.

The specimen was peripheral blood. The sequence came from a human donor with active COVID-19. The donor label of this sample is uncertain. The rearrangement combines TRBV7-2 with TRBJ1-5; a confident D gene designation cannot be given. The bases are TGTGCCAGCAGCTTAGCGGCGGGAATCAATCAGCCCCAGCATTTT. Translated, it gives CASSLAAGINQPQHF.